The clone carrying this TCR beta chain was detected ten times or more. Patients were aged 18 to 65, had disease duration under 2 months, and had newly diagnosed hyperthyroidism. Reasons for excluding patients were uncontrolled infection, other autoimmune disease, pregnancy or lactation. Clinical symptoms, serum thyroxine, TRAb, thyroid ultrasound and orbital computed tomography established diagnosis. The PBMCs were sourced from fresh peripheral blood (less than 11 ml). TCR beta CDR3 sequences were amplified from RNA transcripts. HTBI primers were employed in a first-round RT-PCR of the TCR CDR3. In TCRdb, the multiplex PCR reads were re-called with MiXCR into one record per CDR3 protein. The table lists approximately 420,000 distinct CDR3 sequences, 14% to 15% of them singletons. Germline CDR1 reads SNHLY; CDR2 reads FYNNEI. The CDR3 runs to 14 residues. Between the trimmed V and J ends, which lost 7 bases and 1 base, there was a span of 10 bases.

This specimen belongs to a study of T cells in Graves' hyperthyroidism and ophthalmopathy. The sample comprised blood. The clonotype originates from a young woman with Graves' hyperthyroidism. This chain connects TRBV2 to TRBJ2-2, with D possibly TRBD1 on 5 matching bases. As DNA, the CDR3 is TGTGCCAGCACGACAGCCCTGAACACCGGGGAGCTGTTTTTT. Translating gives CASTTALNTGELFF.